Following are 10 T cell receptor beta chains from one sample sequenced in a study of beta chain features in type 1 diabetes. General observations from the study: Moderate yet significant TCRB CDR3 shortening was seen in Type 1 diabetes patients in all four CD4+ subsets.

The study reverse transcribed the entire isolated RNA, so it sequenced expressed TCRB transcripts. The data were produced by immunoSEQ multiplex PCR, yet TCRdb's version contains in-frame clones alone and is incomplete. The table has under 400,000 clones, around 13% seen once. No antigen has been assigned to these receptors. The sample consisted of naive CD4+ T cells from blood. These receptors were obtained from a woman between 18 and 29 years old with type 1 diabetes.

V usage is TRBV2 and J usage is TRBJ2-7, with TRBD2 matching over 8 bases. The CDR3 loop spans 14 amino acids. With 10 bases clipped from V and 7 bases from J, the junction kept 15 bases outside the gene matches. The germline V gene has CDR1 SNHLY and CDR2 FYNNEI. The CDR3 is CANRFSGTVGEQYF. CDR3 nucleotides: TGTGCCAACCGGTTTAGCGGGACGGTCGGGGAGCAGTACTTC.

The chain is built from TRBV11-2 and TRBJ2-1; D possibly corresponds to TRBD1 (5 bases). V was cut by 4 bases and J by 8 bases, with 21 bases left in between. The germline V gene encodes CDR1 SGHAT and CDR2 FQNNGV. The CDR3 is 16 residues long. CDR3 nucleotides: TGTGCCAGCAGCTCGACTCAGGGTAAGGGATTCCATGAGCAGTTCTTC. Translating gives CASSSTQGKGFHEQFF.

The chain combines TRBV14 with TRBJ2-5; D unclear. The CDR3 loop spans 13 amino acids. From germline, CDR1 is SGHDN and CDR2 FVKESK. The V and J ends lost 4 bases and 2 bases respectively, with 8 bases between them. Here the CDR3 reads CASSRGLQETQYF. The CDR3 DNA reads as TGTGCCAGCAGCCGAGGCCTACAAGAGACCCAGTACTTC.

The chain has TRBV28 and TRBJ2-2, with a possible D match to TRBD2 (6 bases). V lost 5 bases to trimming and J lost 3 bases, with 16 bases between them. Germline V gene lookup returns CDR1 MDHEN and CDR2 SYDVKM. This CDR3 region has 16 residues. The CDR3 coding sequence is TGTGCCAGCAGTCCCCCATATAGCGGCCACACCGGGGAGCTGTTTTTT. This translates into CASSPPYSGHTGELFF.

The J gene is TRBJ2-4, the V gene TRBV19; TRBD2 matches at 10 bases. The germline CDR1 and CDR2 sequences are LNHDA and SQIVND (reference sequence). The ends lost 6 bases at V and 0 bases at J; junction bases unmatched: 8. The CDR3 is 17 amino acids. CDR3 loop: CASSRTSGGLAKNIQYF. The CDR3 coding sequence is TGTGCCAGTAGCCGGACTAGCGGCGGATTAGCCAAAAACATTCAGTACTTC.

This clone appeared a few times. The chain couples TRBV7-8 to TRBJ2-7; 9 bases are shared with TRBD2. This CDR3 comprises 14 residues. Looked up from germline, CDR1 is SGHVS and CDR2 is FQNEAQ. V trimming: 5 bases; J trimming: 3 bases; junction bases outside the gene matches: 5. CDR3 in amino acids: CASSRLAELYEQYF. The CDR3 region has the DNA TGTGCCAGCAGCCGACTAGCGGAACTCTACGAGCAGTACTTC.

The CDR3 here is CASSSTYRQDSSNQPQHF. CDR3 nucleotide sequence: TGTGCCAGCAGTTCCACCTACCGACAGGACAGTAGCAATCAGCCCCAGCATTTT. This chain uses TRBV28 with TRBJ1-5, with D perhaps matching TRBD1 (6 bases). Trimming shortened V by 4 bases and J by 0 bases, and 19 bases separated the two germline ends. The CDR3 spans 18 residues. Germline V gene data show CDR1 as MDHEN and CDR2 as SYDVKM.

This clone was counted only a few times. The chain joins TRBV28 to TRBJ2-5; unclear D gene. V was shortened by 7 bases and J by 5 bases, with 5 bases between the two germline ends. The germline CDR1 and CDR2 sequences are MDHEN and SYDVKM. The CDR3 runs 10 residues. DNA for the CDR3: TGTGCCAGCAAACGGGAGACCCAGTACTTC. Its protein is CASKRETQYF.

This clone was observed a few times. The chain has TRBV7-2 and TRBJ2-3, with TRBD2 matching 7 bases. The CDR3 loop spans 15 amino acids. Germline-derived CDR1 and CDR2 are SGHTA and FQGNSA. Losses at the gene ends were 5 bases for V and 2 bases for J; bases not matched to a gene: 7. This CDR3 is CASSRQAGNTDTQYF. As DNA, the CDR3 is TGTGCCAGCAGCAGGCAAGCGGGGAACACAGATACGCAGTATTTT.

The chain combines TRBV28 with TRBJ2-7, with TRBD2 matching 10 bases. The CDR3 covers 15 residues. The V segment lost 5 bases and the J segment 5 bases; nucleotides outside the gene matches: 9. Germline loops: CDR1 MDHEN, CDR2 SYDVKM. The CDR3 here is CASSRSTSGNNEQYF. CDR3 DNA: TGTGCCAGCAGTCGTTCAACTAGCGGGAACAACGAGCAGTACTTC.